The sequence of this TCR beta chain was determined in a study of a mutant IDH1 vaccine in newly diagnosed glioma. On the study more broadly: Averaging 40.4 years of age, treated patients were about 60% male and roughly 38% female. Study results and caveats: There were vaccine-induced immune responses in 85% to 95% of the patients.

Using immunoSEQ multiplex PCR, the repertoire was profiled, and TCRdb retains in-frame clones only, with some absent. The repertoire consists of about 72,000 clones, with 80% to 85% occurring once and the leading ten covering 12%. Notes on this clone: Its antigen is undetermined.

This sample's time point: week 35, safety follow-up. Every vaccine dose comprised 300 ug of mutant IDH1 20-mer peptide plus topical imiquimod. This material consisted of PBMCs, taken from a glioma patient whose treatment included an IDH1 peptide vaccine. The clonotype was recovered from a man aged 18 to 29 with glioma.

In nucleotides, the CDR3 is TGTGCCAGCAGCAAACCTCGGCGACTAGCGGGGTTCAATGAGCAGTTCTTC. This codes for CASSKPRRLAGFNEQFF. This rearrangement joins TRBV11-2 to TRBJ2-1; 11 bases line up with TRBD2. Germline CDR1 is SGHAT and CDR2 is FQNNGV. CDR3 length equals 17 residues. The V segment lost 5 bases and the J segment 6 bases; nucleotides outside the gene matches: 12.